Each of the 19 T cell receptor beta chains below was sequenced from the same sample in a study of T-cell memory formation after mild COVID-19 (dated by TCRdb to the early 2020s). Preparation of the library involved 5' RACE. The reads were generated on an Illumina NovaSeq 6000. TCRdb passed the public sequencing reads through fastp at Q25 and MiXCR, retaining productive beta sequences. Each record represents a unique CDR3 protein, reported with the most common genes and DNA among its rows. The sample table lists a few hundred thousand distinct CDR3 sequences, around 15% of them with a count of one. The top ten clones comprise roughly a fifth of the sample. Sequenced: PBMCs or a T cell subset sorted from them (not recorded which). The receptors here all came from a man aged 18 to 35 who had mild COVID-19 (a few samples of this study predate the infection). The sample titles of this study are shuffled in the database, so cell type and time point are left out; the donor was told from shared clones.

In its sample, this clonotype was seen a few times. The rearrangement uses TRBV5-6 and TRBJ1-2; TRBD1 might be the D (6 bases). Trimming pared 3 bases from V and 7 bases from J, leaving 13 bases between. There are 13 residues in the CDR3. The germline V gene has CDR1 SGHDT and CDR2 YYEEEE. CDR3 DNA: TGTGCCAGCAGCTACTCTTACAGGGCTGGCTACACCTTC. It encodes CASSYSYRAGYTF.

CDR3 residues: CASSEGYYGYTF. The CDR3 DNA is TGTGCCAGCAGCGAAGGGTACTATGGCTACACCTTC. The genes are TRBV4-2 and TRBJ1-2; D not resolved. Germline-derived CDR1 and CDR2 are LGHNA and YNFKEQ. Trimming removed 5 bases from V and 3 bases from J, with 7 bases in between. The CDR3 runs 12 residues.

The rearrangement joins TRBV6-2 or TRBV6-3 to TRBJ2-7, with a tentative D call TRBD1 (6 bases). Between the trimmed V and J ends, which lost 2 bases and 2 bases, there was a span of 10 bases. The CDR3 runs 14 residues. CDR1 is MNHEY, CDR2 SVGEGT, per germline. The CDR3 loop is CASSYSQGPYEQYV. DNA for the CDR3: TGTGCCAGCAGTTACAGCCAGGGGCCCTACGAGCAGTACGTC.

In this sample, this clonotype turned up a few times. J is TRBJ1-1 and V is TRBV27; D is perhaps TRBD1 (6 bases). The V gene lost 6 bases and the J gene lost 1 base, with 12 bases spanning the gap. The CDR3 is made up of 14 amino acids. Germline CDR1 and CDR2: MNHEY and SMNVEV (reference sequence). The CDR3 loop reads CASSTRTANTEAFF. The DNA of the CDR3 is TGTGCCAGCAGCACCCGGACAGCGAACACTGAAGCTTTCTTT.

The chain employs TRBV27 and TRBJ1-1; D unclear. Deletions cut 3 bases from V and 1 base from J, with 12 bases between. This CDR3 contains 15 residues. CDR1 and CDR2 (germline): MNHEY, SMNVEV (reference sequence). DNA of the CDR3: TGTGCCAGCAGTTTCCAACCGGGCGGGAACACTGAAGCTTTCTTT. Translated, it gives CASSFQPGGNTEAFF.

This clonotype was seen many times. The gene calls are TRBV7-9 and TRBJ2-7; D possibly corresponds to TRBD1 (7 bases). This CDR3 comprises 13 residues. Trimming pared 4 bases from V and 6 bases from J, leaving 13 bases between. From germline, CDR1 is SEHNR and CDR2 FQNEAQ (reference sequence). The CDR3 DNA is TGTGCCAGCAGCTCCAGGGGGGATACCGAGCAGTACGTC. Translating gives CASSSRGDTEQYV.

This clonotype was recorded a few times. The V gene is TRBV27, the J gene TRBJ1-5, with 7 nucleotides matching TRBD1. Germline CDR1 MNHEY, CDR2 SMNVEV (reference sequence). Trimming cost V 5 bases and J 2 bases; bases outside gene matches: 9. The CDR3 has 16 amino acids. The DNA for the CDR3 is TGTGCCAGCAGTCCCCGACAGGGTATCCGCAATCAGCCCCAGCATTTT. It codes for CASSPRQGIRNQPQHF.

The rearrangement joins TRBV20-1 to TRBJ1-2, with 9 bases that match TRBD1. V dropped 6 bases and J dropped 8; count of bases not matched to a gene: 4. The CDR3 covers 11 residues. Looked up from germline, CDR1 is DFQATT and CDR2 is SNEGSKA (reference sequence). CDR3 sequence reads: CSAGTGSGYTF. In DNA form, the CDR3 reads TGCAGTGCCGGGACAGGGTCCGGCTACACCTTC.

This clonotype was seen a handful of times. The CDR3 region is CASSYWTGAVGETQYF. The CDR3 nucleotides read TGTGCCAGCAGTTACTGGACAGGGGCGGTCGGAGAGACCCAGTACTTC. The rearrangement uses TRBV6-6 and TRBJ2-5, with 9 bases fitting TRBD1. CDR3 length equals 16 residues. The germline CDR1 and CDR2 sequences are MNHNY and SVGAGI (reference sequence). After removal of 1 base from V and 4 bases from J, the junction contained 7 bases not matched to a gene.

The genes are TRBV6-2 or TRBV6-3 and TRBJ1-5; D not certain. The CDR3 has 14 residues. Deletions cut 6 bases from V and 5 bases from J, with 14 bases between. CDR1 is MNHEY, CDR2 SVGEGT, per germline. The CDR3 DNA reads as TGTGCCAGCAGAGTAAGAGGTGGTGATCAGCCCCAGCATTTT. Residues: CASRVRGGDQPQHF.

This clonotype showed up many times. This chain links TRBV15 with TRBJ2-7, with D perhaps assigned TRBD1 or TRBD2 (5 bases each). The germline V gene encodes CDR1 LNHNV and CDR2 YYDKDF (reference sequence). CDR3 length: 14 amino acids. V was cut by 6 bases and J by 7 bases, with 19 bases left in between. The CDR3: CATRPGLLGQEQYF. The CDR3 DNA reads as TGTGCCACCAGGCCGGGCCTACTAGGACAAGAGCAGTACTTC.

This clonotype was detected a few times. The chain employs TRBV20-1 and TRBJ1-3; D gene uncertain. Trimming removed 5 bases at V and 8 bases at J, with 10 bases between. Germline CDR1 reads DFQATT; CDR2 reads SNEGSKA (reference sequence). This CDR3 has 11 residues. CDR3 amino acids: CSAPVAHTIYF. CDR3 nucleotide sequence: TGCAGTGCTCCCGTGGCGCACACCATATATTTT.

This clonotype was seen a few times. The rearrangement joins TRBV6-2 or TRBV6-3 to TRBJ2-7, with TRBD1 matching 9 bases. CDR1 MNHEY and CDR2 SVGEGT come from the germline V gene. V shed 5 bases, J shed 1 base, and the junction held 6 bases outside the gene matches. The CDR3 consists of 15 residues. CDR3 sequence: CASSRDRGLSYEQYV. CDR3 DNA: TGTGCCAGCAGTCGAGACAGGGGGTTGTCCTACGAGCAGTACGTC.

This clonotype has just a few counts. The rearrangement links TRBV6-5 to TRBJ2-1; TRBD1 matches 7 bases. V shed 6 bases and J 3 bases; nucleotides not matched to a gene: 5. The CDR3 loop spans 14 amino acids. Germline V gene data show CDR1 as MNHEY and CDR2 as SVGAGI. The CDR3 nucleotides read TGTGCCAGCAGGTCTCAGGGGGTCTACAATGAGCAGTTCTTC. Translating it yields CASRSQGVYNEQFF.

The chain uses TRBV11-2 and TRBJ2-7, with D perhaps assigned TRBD1 or TRBD2 (5 bases each). Germline CDR1 reads SGHAT; CDR2 reads FQNNGV. Trimming took 4 bases from V and 1 from J, leaving 11 bases between them. This CDR3 is 14 amino acids long. The CDR3 bases are TGTGCCAGCAGCTCCGTGGGGGTTTCCTACGAGCAGTACTTC. Protein: CASSSVGVSYEQYF. The full variable domain, completed using reference TRBV11-2 and TRBJ2-7, is EAGVAQSPRYKIIEKRQSVAFWCNPISGHATLYWYQQILGQGPKLLIQFQNNGVVDDSQLPKDRFSAERLKGVDSTLKIQPAKLEDSAVYLCASSSVGVSYEQYFGPGTRLTVT.

There are a few counts of this clonotype. The CDR3 region is CASSPGRGEGSPLHF. In DNA, the CDR3 is TGTGCCAGCTCACCGGGCAGGGGAGAGGGATCACCCCTCCACTTT. This chain links TRBV18 with TRBJ1-6; D may be TRBD1 (6 bases). Germline values: CDR1 KGHSH, CDR2 LQKENI. The CDR3 extends over 15 amino acids. V lost 3 bases to trimming and J lost 10 bases, with 16 bases between them.

This clonotype was found a few times. This CDR3 is CSASAGYEQYF. CDR3 nucleotide sequence: TGCAGTGCATCGGCAGGGTACGAGCAGTACTTC. The chain employs TRBV20-1 and TRBJ2-7; possible D gene TRBD1, 5 bases. Germline CDR1 is DFQATT and CDR2 is SNEGSKA (reference sequence). The CDR3 is 11 residues long. Trimming removed 6 bases at V and 4 bases at J, with 10 bases between.

The chain employs TRBV11-3 and TRBJ2-1; 8 positions match TRBD1. The J segment lost 6 bases and the V segment lost 5 bases, leaving 9 bases of the junction unmatched. The germline V gene encodes CDR1 SGHNT and CDR2 YENEEA. The length of the CDR3 is 15 residues. CDR3 region: CASSPGQVIGNEQFF. The CDR3 coding sequence is TGTGCCAGCAGCCCGGGACAGGTCATCGGCAATGAGCAGTTCTTC.

This chain joins TRBV27 and TRBJ2-1; possibly TRBD1 or TRBD2 for D (5 bases each). Trimming took off 3 bases at V and 8 bases at J, with 5 bases between the two ends. The germline V gene has CDR1 MNHEY and CDR2 SMNVEV (reference sequence). The CDR3 is made up of 11 amino acids. The CDR3 sequence is CASSLGDEQFF. CDR3 DNA: TGTGCCAGCAGTTTGGGGGATGAGCAGTTCTTC.